This TCR beta chain was recovered during a study of shared clonotypes between healthy human individuals. The overall study: A couple of female and three male donors aged 18 to 49 were enrolled.

Healthy adults negative for HIV, lacking recent acute infections or vaccinations, served as donors. Nashville, Tennessee was home to all donors, who were Caucasian adults. The table came from immunoSEQ multiplex PCR; TCRdb's copy has only in-frame clones and leaves some out. The table shows roughly 660,000 clones, with 90% occurring only once. CDR3 length: 14 amino acids. Per germline, CDR1 SGHAT and CDR2 FQNNGV. The ends were cut back, 5 bases at V and 0 bases at J, with 8 bases in the middle. The chain is built from TRBV11-2 and TRBJ1-3; D not certain. The TCR was taken from a man between 18 and 35 years old in good health. Some clones in this sample may be carry-over from other donors' samples. The sequencing input was memory CD8+ T cells from PBMCs. Subset specified: CD45RO+ cells pooled with CCR7-negative TemRA cells. CDR3 amino acids: CASSLGPSGNTIYF. The DNA for the CDR3 is TGTGCCAGCAGCCTTGGACCCTCTGGAAACACCATATATTTT.